This is a list of T cell receptor beta chains from one sample in a study of chemoradiotherapy in HPV16-positive cancers. Sequenced by immunoSEQ multiplex PCR; TCRdb stores in-frame clones only, minus some. The sample includes about 68,000 clones, around nine tenths of them seen just once. The material was blood, obtained from a patient who underwent chemoradiotherapy. All receptors derive from a human donor with HPV-associated anogenital cancer. CDR3s include the opening cysteine and the closing phenylalanine or tryptophan.

V	J	CDR3
TRBV27	TRBJ1-1	CASSLGGGWTEAFF
TRBV29-1	TRBJ1-1	CSVNRVGNTEAFF
TRBV4-1	TRBJ2-3	CASSRTSGNLIGDTQYF
TRBV7-9	TRBJ2-5	CASSLNDGTTQYF
TRBV5-1	TRBJ2-1	CASRVGEISYNEQFF
TRBV6-1	TRBJ1-1	CASTRNYGANTEAFF
TRBV27	TRBJ2-5	CASSRTGETQYF
TRBV30	TRBJ1-5	CAWSPEWDQPQHF
TRBV5-6	TRBJ2-2	CASSLVGTGELFF
TRBV14	TRBJ2-5	CASSQGGSFQETQYF
TRBV5-1	TRBJ2-2	CASSLLPSWSGELFF
TRBV29-1	TRBJ2-3	CSVGTSGGEYTQYF
TRBV9	TRBJ1-1	CASSPLIPMNTEAFF
TRBV28	TRBJ2-1	CASSLSGEQFF
TRBV6-1	TRBJ1-4	CASSVKRTVATNEKLFF
TRBV27	TRBJ2-5	CASSPGGGGRETQYF
TRBV19	TRBJ2-3	CASMWLGTDTQYF